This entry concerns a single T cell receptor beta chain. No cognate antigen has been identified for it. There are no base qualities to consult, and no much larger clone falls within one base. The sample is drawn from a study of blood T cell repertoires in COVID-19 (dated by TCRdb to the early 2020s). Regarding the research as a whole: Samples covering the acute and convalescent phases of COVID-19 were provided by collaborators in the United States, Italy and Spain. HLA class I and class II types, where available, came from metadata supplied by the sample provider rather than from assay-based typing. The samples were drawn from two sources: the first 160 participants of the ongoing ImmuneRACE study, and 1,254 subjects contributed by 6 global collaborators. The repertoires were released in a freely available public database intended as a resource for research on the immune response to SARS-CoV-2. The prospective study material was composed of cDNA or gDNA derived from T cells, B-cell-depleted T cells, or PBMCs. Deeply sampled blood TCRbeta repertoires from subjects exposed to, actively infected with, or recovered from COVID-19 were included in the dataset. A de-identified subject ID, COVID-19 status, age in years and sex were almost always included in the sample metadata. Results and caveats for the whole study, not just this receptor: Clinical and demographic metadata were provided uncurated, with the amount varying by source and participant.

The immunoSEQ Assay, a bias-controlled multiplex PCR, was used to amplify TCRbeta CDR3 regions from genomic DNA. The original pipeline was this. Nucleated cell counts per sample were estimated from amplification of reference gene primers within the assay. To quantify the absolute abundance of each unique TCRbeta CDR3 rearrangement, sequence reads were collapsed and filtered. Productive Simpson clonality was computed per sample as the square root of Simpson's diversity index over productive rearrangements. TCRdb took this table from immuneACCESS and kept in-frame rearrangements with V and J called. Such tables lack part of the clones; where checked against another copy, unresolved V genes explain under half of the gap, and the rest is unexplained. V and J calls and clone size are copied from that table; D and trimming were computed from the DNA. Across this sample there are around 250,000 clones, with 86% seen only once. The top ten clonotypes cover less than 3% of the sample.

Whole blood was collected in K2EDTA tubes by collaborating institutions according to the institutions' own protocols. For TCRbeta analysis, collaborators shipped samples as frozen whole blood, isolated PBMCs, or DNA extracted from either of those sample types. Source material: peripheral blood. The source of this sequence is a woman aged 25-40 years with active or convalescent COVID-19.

The sequenced DNA: TGTGCCAGCAGCCTCGGTCCGAACAATGAGCAGTTCTTC. Protein translation: CASSLGPNNEQFF. Recombination linked TRBV7-3 to TRBJ2-1, with the D gene call left open. From the cysteine up to the phenylalanine, the CDR3 has a length of 13 residues. Of the read, only the CDR3 DNA is kept; its 39 bases are in frame from base 1. V sheds 5 bases and J sheds 5 bases, leaving 10 bases between their ends. Taken from the germline V gene, the CDR1 and CDR2 loops are SGHTA and FQGTGA.